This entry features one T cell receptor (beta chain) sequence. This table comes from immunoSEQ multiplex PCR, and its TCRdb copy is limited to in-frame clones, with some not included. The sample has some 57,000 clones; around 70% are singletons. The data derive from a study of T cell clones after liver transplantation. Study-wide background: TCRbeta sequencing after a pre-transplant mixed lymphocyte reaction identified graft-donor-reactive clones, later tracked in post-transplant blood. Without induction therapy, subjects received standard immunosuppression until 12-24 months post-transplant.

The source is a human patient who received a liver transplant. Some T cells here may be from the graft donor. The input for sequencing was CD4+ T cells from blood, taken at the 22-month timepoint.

The CDR3 spells CASSLGYASTNEQFF. The CDR3 nucleotides read TGCGCCAGCAGCTTGGGATATGCAAGCACCAATGAGCAGTTCTTC. This sequence joins TRBV5-1 and TRBJ2-1; D gene ambiguous. This CDR3 contains 15 residues. In germline, CDR1 is SGHRS, CDR2 YFSETQ. Trimming removed 0 bases at V and 6 bases at J, with 13 bases between.